These T cell receptor beta chains were read from a single sample in a study of T cell responses to AZD1222 COVID-19 vaccine. Using immunoSEQ multiplex PCR, the repertoire was profiled, and TCRdb retains in-frame clones only, with some absent. The sample lists about 81,000 clones; 92% were seen once. The sequences come from peripheral blood, collected on day 0 of AZD1222 vaccination. These receptors were collected from an adult in good health. The CDR3 runs from the conserved cysteine through the conserved F or W. D genes are given only for firm matches. A clone size is listed for some rows: how often the clone was seen (once, few, many), or a class if it is expanded.

D gene	clone size	J gene	V gene	CDR3 protein	CDR3 DNA
.	.	TRBJ2-1	TRBV4-1	CASSQVTQQGQFF	TGCGCCAGCAGCCAAGTTACCCAGCAAGGGCAGTTCTTC
TRBD1	.	TRBJ2-7	TRBV4-3	CASSQLTGSYEQYF	TGCGCCAGCAGCCAACTGACAGGGTCGTACGAGCAGTACTTC
.	.	TRBJ1-6	TRBV7-8	CASSRGRVFFSPLHF	TGTGCCAGCAGCCGAGGCAGGGTTTTTTTTTCACCCCTCCACTTT
TRBD1	.	TRBJ2-2	TRBV11-3	CASSFSGQGSGELFF	TGTGCCAGCAGCTTCTCCGGACAGGGTTCCGGGGAGCTGTTTTTT
.	.	TRBJ1-1	TRBV5-5	CASSPVRDTEAFF	TGTGCCAGCAGCCCAGTCCGGGACACTGAAGCTTTCTTT
.	.	TRBJ1-5	TRBV6-2/TRBV6-3	CASSSMAPGSSNQPQHF	TGTGCCAGCAGTTCCATGGCGCCCGGTAGTAGCAATCAGCCCCAGCATTTT
.	.	TRBJ2-5	TRBV6-2/TRBV6-3	CASSYSSKETQYF	TGTGCCAGCAGTTACTCTTCGAAAGAGACCCAGTACTTC
.	.	TRBJ1-2	TRBV6-2/TRBV6-3	CASSHSSLGYTF	TGTGCCAGCAGTCATTCCTCTCTTGGCTACACCTTC
.	.	TRBJ1-4	TRBV7-9	CASSLVGVPTNEKLFF	TGTGCCAGCAGCTTAGTAGGAGTACCAACTAATGAAAAACTGTTTTTT
TRBD2	.	TRBJ2-3	TRBV11-3	CASSFSGGITSTDTQYF	TGTGCCAGCAGCTTTAGCGGGGGGATAACTAGCACAGATACGCAGTATTTT
.	.	TRBJ2-2	TRBV5-6	CASSAPQTENTGELFF	TGTGCCAGCAGCGCGCCTCAGACAGAAAACACCGGGGAGCTGTTTTTT
.	.	TRBJ2-7	TRBV12-3/TRBV12-4	CASSLQGPGEQYF	TGTGCCAGCAGTCTACAGGGTCCCGGCGAGCAGTACTTC
.	.	TRBJ2-2	TRBV6-5	CASSYLDINTGELFF	TGTGCCAGCAGTTACCTCGACATCAACACCGGGGAGCTGTTTTTT
.	.	TRBJ2-1	TRBV5-1	CASSRSGRPYNEQFF	TGCGCCAGCAGCCGATCAGGGAGGCCCTACAATGAGCAGTTCTTC
.	once	TRBJ1-3	TRBV7-2	CASSSRVSGNTIYF	TGTGCCAGCAGCTCCAGGGTATCTGGAAACACCATATATTTT
TRBD2	.	TRBJ2-7	TRBV6-5	CASGLASQEQYF	TGTGCCAGCGGACTAGCTTCTCAAGAGCAGTACTTC
.	.	TRBJ1-6	TRBV5-8	CASSLANRGPNSPLHF	TGTGCCAGCAGCTTGGCCAATCGGGGGCCAAATTCACCCCTCCACTTT
TRBD1	.	TRBJ2-2	TRBV7-9	CASSPRGQGTGELFF	TGTGCCAGCAGCCCCCGGGGACAGGGGACCGGGGAGCTGTTTTTT
.	.	TRBJ2-2	TRBV4-2	CASSQEKESGELFF	TGTGCCAGCAGCCAAGAAAAAGAATCCGGGGAGCTGTTTTTT
.	.	TRBJ1-1	TRBV6-5	CASNRLGDTEAFF	TGTGCCAGCAACAGGCTGGGGGACACTGAAGCTTTCTTT
TRBD1	.	TRBJ1-5	TRBV30	CAWSPGDRGSQPQHF	TGTGCCTGGAGTCCTGGGGACAGGGGTTCTCAGCCCCAGCATTTT
TRBD2	.	TRBJ2-2	TRBV11-2	CASSPGGGGTGELFF	TGTGCCAGCAGCCCAGGCGGGGGGGGCACCGGGGAGCTGTTTTTT
.	.	TRBJ2-7	TRBV3-1/TRBV3-2	CASRAGDYEQYF	TGTGCCAGCAGAGCAGGGGACTACGAGCAGTACTTC
.	.	TRBJ1-2	TRBV10-3	CAISEVTKRGYTF	TGTGCCATCAGTGAGGTAACAAAGAGAGGCTACACCTTC
.	.	TRBJ2-2	TRBV19	CASTNQNTGELFF	TGTGCCAGTACCAACCAAAACACCGGGGAGCTGTTTTTT
.	.	TRBJ2-2	TRBV11-3	CASSLRTVGGELFF	TGTGCCAGCAGCCTAAGGACCGTTGGCGGGGAGCTGTTTTTT